Listed below are T cell receptor beta chains from one sample, sequenced in a study of cytotoxic CD8 clonotypes in ibrutinib-treated CLL. Only in-frame clones appear in the TCRdb table, and some are missing; sequencing was by immunoSEQ multiplex PCR. In the table there are about 120,000 clones, approximately 58% of which are singletons. The source material was PBMCs, sampled after 24 months of ibrutinib treatment. These receptors all come from a human donor with chronic lymphocytic leukemia. Each CDR3 is given with its conserved first and last residue. Each record gives: clone size, V gene, J gene, D gene, CDR3 DNA, CDR3 protein. The D gene is left open where the match is weak. The listing skips clone size in some rows; elsewhere it reads once, few, many or a size class.

abundance: -
v_gene: TRBV19
j_gene: TRBJ2-2
d_gene: TRBD1
CDR3nt: TGTGCCAGTAGTATACTCACAGGGGGAAGGACCGGGGAGCTGTTTTTT
CDR3aa: CASSILTGGRTGELFF

abundance: -
v_gene: TRBV4-1
j_gene: TRBJ2-7
d_gene: TRBD1
CDR3nt: TGCGCCAGCAGCCAAGAGACGGGACAGGGGTTCGACGAGCAGTACTTC
CDR3aa: CASSQETGQGFDEQYF

abundance: -
v_gene: TRBV7-2
j_gene: TRBJ2-1
d_gene: -
CDR3nt: TGTGCCAGCAGCTTAGGTCTAGTCCTCTACAATGAGCAGTTCTTC
CDR3aa: CASSLGLVLYNEQFF

abundance: -
v_gene: TRBV6-1
j_gene: TRBJ1-2
d_gene: TRBD1
CDR3nt: TGTGCCAGCACCTTACAGGGGGCCGCCTCATATGGCTACACCTTC
CDR3aa: CASTLQGAASYGYTF

abundance: -
v_gene: TRBV2
j_gene: TRBJ1-1
d_gene: TRBD1
CDR3nt: TGTGCCAGCAGGACCGGGACAGGGATCCTGAACACTGAAGCTTTCTTT
CDR3aa: CASRTGTGILNTEAFF

abundance: few
v_gene: TRBV7-2
j_gene: TRBJ2-5
d_gene: -
CDR3nt: TGTGCCAGCAGCCCGGGCTCGGGCCTCCAAGAGACCCAGTACTTC
CDR3aa: CASSPGSGLQETQYF

abundance: -
v_gene: TRBV9
j_gene: TRBJ2-7
d_gene: -
CDR3nt: TGTGCCAGCAGCGTCGGCGGCGGGAACGAGCAGTACTTC
CDR3aa: CASSVGGGNEQYF

abundance: -
v_gene: TRBV4-1
j_gene: TRBJ2-1
d_gene: -
CDR3nt: TGCGCCAGCAGCCAATCCACAGGGCCCTACAATGAGCAGTTCTTC
CDR3aa: CASSQSTGPYNEQFF

abundance: -
v_gene: TRBV18
j_gene: TRBJ2-2
d_gene: TRBD1
CDR3nt: TGTGCCAGCTCACAAAGGGACAGAAACACCGGGGAGCTGTTTTTT
CDR3aa: CASSQRDRNTGELFF

abundance: -
v_gene: TRBV7-6
j_gene: TRBJ2-6
d_gene: -
CDR3nt: TGTGCCAGCAGCTTAAATGGTTTAGGGAAATCGGTGGCCAACGTCCTGACTTTC
CDR3aa: CASSLNGLGKSVANVLTF

abundance: -
v_gene: TRBV7-2
j_gene: TRBJ2-5
d_gene: -
CDR3nt: TGTGCCAGCAGCTTAGCTTTGGCTTACCAAGAGACCCAGTACTTC
CDR3aa: CASSLALAYQETQYF

abundance: -
v_gene: TRBV13
j_gene: TRBJ2-1
d_gene: TRBD2
CDR3nt: TGTGCCAGCAGCTTAGAACCACTAGCGGGGGGCAATGAGCAGTTCTTC
CDR3aa: CASSLEPLAGGNEQFF

abundance: few
v_gene: TRBV18
j_gene: TRBJ2-7
d_gene: TRBD1
CDR3nt: TGTGCCAGCTCACGGGGGACAGGGGTCTTCTACGAGCAGTACTTC
CDR3aa: CASSRGTGVFYEQYF

abundance: -
v_gene: TRBV30
j_gene: TRBJ2-2
d_gene: -
CDR3nt: TGTGCCAGCAGCCCCTGGACCCGACCCGGGGAGCTGTTTTTT
CDR3aa: CASSPWTRPGELFF

abundance: -
v_gene: TRBV7-2
j_gene: TRBJ2-5
d_gene: -
CDR3nt: TGTGCCAGCAGCTTAAGCCCCGGGACCCAGTACTTC
CDR3aa: CASSLSPGTQYF

abundance: -
v_gene: TRBV9
j_gene: TRBJ1-4
d_gene: -
CDR3nt: TGTGCCAGCAGCGTCCAACCGGGATCTGGGGGGGAAAAACTGTTTTTT
CDR3aa: CASSVQPGSGGEKLFF

abundance: -
v_gene: TRBV6-1
j_gene: TRBJ1-5
d_gene: TRBD1
CDR3nt: TGTGCCAGCAGTATTGGACAGGGGTCAGAGCCCCAGCATTTT
CDR3aa: CASSIGQGSEPQHF

abundance: -
v_gene: TRBV25-1
j_gene: TRBJ1-1
d_gene: TRBD1
CDR3nt: TGTGCCAGCTCCGGACAGGGGAACACTGAAGCTTTCTTT
CDR3aa: CASSGQGNTEAFF

abundance: -
v_gene: TRBV30
j_gene: TRBJ1-6
d_gene: TRBD1
CDR3nt: TGTGCCTGGAGACAGGGGATTTATTCACCCCTCCACTTT
CDR3aa: CAWRQGIYSPLHF

abundance: few
v_gene: TRBV2
j_gene: TRBJ1-5
d_gene: TRBD1
CDR3nt: TGTGCCAGCACCCCGGGACAGGGGAGGCAGCCCCAGCATTTT
CDR3aa: CASTPGQGRQPQHF

abundance: -
v_gene: TRBV11-3
j_gene: TRBJ2-1
d_gene: -
CDR3nt: TGTGCCAGCAGCCCCCGGACCAAGTACAATGAGCAGTTCTTC
CDR3aa: CASSPRTKYNEQFF

abundance: -
v_gene: TRBV13
j_gene: TRBJ1-3
d_gene: -
CDR3nt: TGTGCCAGCAGACAGCCGGCTGGAAACACCATATATTTT
CDR3aa: CASRQPAGNTIYF

abundance: -
v_gene: TRBV7-6
j_gene: TRBJ2-7
d_gene: TRBD1
CDR3nt: TGTGCCAGCAGCTTTGGGACAGAATACGAGCAGTACTTC
CDR3aa: CASSFGTEYEQYF

abundance: -
v_gene: TRBV19
j_gene: TRBJ2-3
d_gene: -
CDR3nt: TGTGCCAGTAGTCCCCGGACTGGCCGTAGCACAGATACGCAGTATTTT
CDR3aa: CASSPRTGRSTDTQYF

abundance: -
v_gene: TRBV5-1
j_gene: TRBJ2-5
d_gene: TRBD1
CDR3nt: TGCGCCAGCAGCGTAGGACAGGGAGGAGAGACCCAGTACTTC
CDR3aa: CASSVGQGGETQYF

abundance: -
v_gene: TRBV29-1
j_gene: TRBJ2-1
d_gene: -
CDR3nt: TGCAGCGTCTGCCCCAGGGTCGGCAATGAGCAGTTCTTC
CDR3aa: CSVCPRVGNEQFF

abundance: -
v_gene: TRBV20-1
j_gene: TRBJ2-1
d_gene: -
CDR3nt: TGCAGTGCAACGAATAGTATTGAGCAGTTCTTC
CDR3aa: CSATNSIEQFF

abundance: few
v_gene: TRBV27
j_gene: TRBJ2-2
d_gene: -
CDR3nt: TGTGCCAGCAGGCAAACTCAGACCGGGGAGCTGTTTTTT
CDR3aa: CASRQTQTGELFF

abundance: few
v_gene: TRBV30
j_gene: TRBJ1-1
d_gene: -
CDR3nt: TGTGCCTGGGGCAAGGGACCGAACACTGAAGCTTTCTTT
CDR3aa: CAWGKGPNTEAFF

abundance: -
v_gene: TRBV19
j_gene: TRBJ1-6
d_gene: -
CDR3nt: TGTGCCAGTAGCCATGGGGGGGATAATTCACCCCTCCACTTT
CDR3aa: CASSHGGDNSPLHF

abundance: -
v_gene: TRBV5-4
j_gene: TRBJ1-1
d_gene: -
CDR3nt: TGTGCCAGCAGCTTGGCTGGGGACACTGAAGCTTTCTTT
CDR3aa: CASSLAGDTEAFF

abundance: few
v_gene: TRBV29-1
j_gene: TRBJ2-5
d_gene: TRBD2
CDR3nt: TGCAGCGTTAGGCGGGGGGTCGGAGAGACCCAGTACTTC
CDR3aa: CSVRRGVGETQYF

abundance: -
v_gene: TRBV29-1
j_gene: TRBJ1-5
d_gene: -
CDR3nt: TGCAGCGTTGAGCCGGGGGCCGGCAATCAGCCCCAGCATTTT
CDR3aa: CSVEPGAGNQPQHF

abundance: -
v_gene: TRBV25-1
j_gene: TRBJ1-3
d_gene: -
CDR3nt: TGTGCCAGCAGACGAGGCGACACCATATATTTT
CDR3aa: CASRRGDTIYF

abundance: -
v_gene: TRBV10-1
j_gene: TRBJ2-7
d_gene: -
CDR3nt: TGCGCCAGCTCCCGGGACGGCTCCTACGAGCAGTACTTC
CDR3aa: CASSRDGSYEQYF

abundance: -
v_gene: TRBV29-1
j_gene: TRBJ1-1
d_gene: -
CDR3nt: TGCAGCGTTGAGGACTCCCGTATGAACACTGAAGCTTTCTTT
CDR3aa: CSVEDSRMNTEAFF

abundance: -
v_gene: TRBV5-1
j_gene: TRBJ2-3
d_gene: -
CDR3nt: TGCGCCAGCACCGGATACCTGAGCACAGATACGCAGTATTTT
CDR3aa: CASTGYLSTDTQYF

abundance: -
v_gene: TRBV9
j_gene: TRBJ1-2
d_gene: -
CDR3nt: TGTGCCAGCAGCATGGACACGTCTAACTATGGCTACACCTTC
CDR3aa: CASSMDTSNYGYTF

abundance: -
v_gene: TRBV5-1
j_gene: TRBJ1-5
d_gene: -
CDR3nt: TGCGCCAGCAGCTTGGGTGATCGAAATCAGCCCCAGCATTTT
CDR3aa: CASSLGDRNQPQHF

abundance: once
v_gene: TRBV5-1
j_gene: TRBJ2-1
d_gene: -
CDR3nt: TGCGCCAGCAGCTTGGTTCCGCAGGACGTTGAGCAGTTCTTC
CDR3aa: CASSLVPQDVEQFF

abundance: many
v_gene: TRBV25-1
j_gene: TRBJ1-1
d_gene: TRBD1
CDR3nt: TGTGCCAGCAGGCCAGGGGGCTACACTGAAGCTTTCTTT
CDR3aa: CASRPGGYTEAFF

abundance: -
v_gene: TRBV27
j_gene: TRBJ1-1
d_gene: -
CDR3nt: TGTGCCAGCAGTTTATCGGCCAGGATGGGCACTGAAGCTTTCTTT
CDR3aa: CASSLSARMGTEAFF

abundance: few
v_gene: TRBV9
j_gene: TRBJ2-5
d_gene: TRBD1
CDR3nt: TGTGCCAGCAGCTTACGACAGGGGGCAAGAGAGACCCAGTACTTC
CDR3aa: CASSLRQGARETQYF

abundance: -
v_gene: TRBV7-2
j_gene: TRBJ2-3
d_gene: TRBD2
CDR3nt: TGTGCCAGCAGCTTCGCGGGGGGAACTAGCACAGATACGCAGTATTTT
CDR3aa: CASSFAGGTSTDTQYF

abundance: few
v_gene: TRBV5-5
j_gene: TRBJ2-2
d_gene: TRBD1
CDR3nt: TGTGCCAGCAGCCAACAGGGGGCGCACACCGGGGAGCTGTTTTTT
CDR3aa: CASSQQGAHTGELFF

abundance: -
v_gene: TRBV7-2
j_gene: TRBJ1-6
d_gene: TRBD1
CDR3nt: TGTGCCAGCAGTGAGCGACAGGGGAATTCACCCCTCCACTTT
CDR3aa: CASSERQGNSPLHF

abundance: -
v_gene: TRBV7-9
j_gene: TRBJ1-5
d_gene: TRBD1
CDR3nt: TGTGCCAGCAGCACGGACAGGGGCCGACATAGCAGCAATCAGCCCCAGCATTTT
CDR3aa: CASSTDRGRHSSNQPQHF

abundance: few
v_gene: TRBV7-9
j_gene: TRBJ2-7
d_gene: TRBD1
CDR3nt: TGTGCCAGCAGCCAACCGGGACAGGGTTACGAGCAGTACTTC
CDR3aa: CASSQPGQGYEQYF

abundance: -
v_gene: TRBV9
j_gene: TRBJ2-3
d_gene: -
CDR3nt: TGTGCCAGCAGCGTAGAGGTCACAGATACGCAGTATTTT
CDR3aa: CASSVEVTDTQYF

abundance: -
v_gene: TRBV5-8
j_gene: TRBJ1-1
d_gene: -
CDR3nt: TGTGCCAGCACCTCCCGCAGGGACAACACTGAAGCTTTCTTT
CDR3aa: CASTSRRDNTEAFF

abundance: -
v_gene: TRBV6-5
j_gene: TRBJ1-4
d_gene: -
CDR3nt: TGTGCCAGCAGACCCCGACTCTATGAAAAACTGTTTTTT
CDR3aa: CASRPRLYEKLFF

abundance: -
v_gene: TRBV25-1
j_gene: TRBJ2-1
d_gene: TRBD2
CDR3nt: TGTGCCAGCAGTCCCCCCGGCGGGGGACGGTCGGATGAGCAGTTCTTC
CDR3aa: CASSPPGGGRSDEQFF

abundance: -
v_gene: TRBV5-6
j_gene: TRBJ2-2
d_gene: -
CDR3nt: TGTGCCAGCAGCTTGTTGGGGACACCAACCGGGGAGCTGTTTTTT
CDR3aa: CASSLLGTPTGELFF

abundance: few
v_gene: TRBV30
j_gene: TRBJ1-5
d_gene: TRBD1
CDR3nt: TGTGCCTGGAGTGGGACAGGGACAAATCAGCCCCAGCATTTT
CDR3aa: CAWSGTGTNQPQHF

abundance: few
v_gene: TRBV6-5
j_gene: TRBJ2-7
d_gene: TRBD1
CDR3nt: TGTGCCAGCAGTTACACAGGGACAGGGGAAGCCTACGAGCAGTACTTC
CDR3aa: CASSYTGTGEAYEQYF

abundance: -
v_gene: TRBV2
j_gene: TRBJ2-3
d_gene: -
CDR3nt: TGTGCCAGCAGTGAGGGGCGGAGGACAGATACGCAGTATTTT
CDR3aa: CASSEGRRTDTQYF

abundance: few
v_gene: TRBV27
j_gene: TRBJ2-3
d_gene: -
CDR3nt: TGTGCCAGCAGTTTAGACCTCGGGGGGCCAGATACGCAGTATTTT
CDR3aa: CASSLDLGGPDTQYF